Shown below are 20 T cell receptor beta chains from a single sample sequenced in a study of cytomegalovirus exposure and HLA in healthy donors (TCRdb year 2017). Libraries were made using the immunoSEQ multiplex PCR assay. The multiplex PCR relied on a mix of 60 forward primers for TCR Vbeta segments and 13 reverse primers for TCR Jbeta segments. The source is immuneACCESS, and TCRdb retained only in-frame sequences with V and J called. Part of the clones is not carried over; for the studies checked, unresolved V genes explain less than half of this, and the remainder is unexplained. The sample has more than 150,000 clones on record, approximately 80% of them singletons. Of the sample, about 1.4% is held by the ten largest clones. Input material: PBMCs. Receptors originate from a girl aged 10 to 17 in good health and CMV-seropositive.

The V gene is TRBV2, the J gene TRBJ2-3; TRBD2 is a possible D gene (6 bases). Germline CDR1 SNHLY, CDR2 FYNNEI. This CDR3 contains 15 residues. Trimming shortened V by 7 bases and J by 2 bases, and 16 bases separated the two germline ends. The CDR3 DNA reads TGTGCCAGCACTCCCATGCGGGGCGTCACAGATACGCAGTATTTT. Residues: CASTPMRGVTDTQYF.

The V call is TRBV7-7, the J call TRBJ1-4; D gene uncertain. This CDR3 region has 13 residues. CDR1 is SSHAT, CDR2 FNYEAQ, per germline (reference sequence). With 5 bases removed from V and 11 bases from J, the gap between germline ends came to 15 bases. CDR3 DNA sequence: TGTGCCAGCAGCACACAAGGGAGCAGTAAACTGTTTTTT. It codes for CASSTQGSSKLFF.

This chain uses TRBV7-9 with TRBJ2-1; D gene ambiguous. The CDR3 runs 13 residues. Germline V gene data show CDR1 as SEHNR and CDR2 as FQNEAQ (reference sequence). Trimming left V 5 bases short and J 2 bases short, with 7 bases between. CDR3 in DNA: TGTGCCAGCAGCCCCCGGGCCTACAATGAGCAGTTCTTC. It yields the protein CASSPRAYNEQFF.

The genes are TRBV6-1 and TRBJ1-1; D is perhaps TRBD1 (6 bases). Per the germline V gene, CDR1 is MNHNS and CDR2 is SASEGT. The CDR3 extends over 15 amino acids. V was cut by 2 bases and J by 6 bases, with 16 bases left in between. The CDR3, as DNA: TGTGCCAGCAGTGAACTAGAGGGGGACATGGCTGAAGCTTTCTTT. It codes for CASSELEGDMAEAFF.

This sequence joins TRBV29-1 and TRBJ2-5, with D tentatively TRBD1 (5 bases). The CDR3 sequence is 14 residues long. CDR1 is SQVTM, CDR2 ANQGSEA, per germline. Trimming took off 6 bases at V and 2 bases at J, with 16 bases between the two ends. CDR3 loop: CSVDVGQTQETQYF. In nucleotides, the CDR3 is TGCAGCGTCGACGTGGGGCAAACGCAAGAGACCCAGTACTTC.

The V gene is TRBV29-1, the J gene TRBJ2-1; the D gene is possibly TRBD2 (6 bases). The CDR3 runs 13 residues. Germline values: CDR1 SQVTM, CDR2 ANQGSEA. V dropped 4 bases and J dropped 7 bases, with 14 bases sitting between them. The CDR3 loop is CSVASDYTNEQFF. In nucleotides, the CDR3 is TGCAGCGTTGCCTCGGACTACACTAATGAGCAGTTCTTC.

The V call is TRBV28, the J call TRBJ2-3; perhaps TRBD2 as D (5 bases). CDR1 is MDHEN and CDR2 is SYDVKM in the germline V gene. The CDR3 has 14 amino acids. V shed 2 bases and J shed 5 bases, with 11 bases lying between them. CDR3 sequence: CASSLIGVVDTQYF. Written as DNA, the CDR3 is TGTGCCAGCAGTTTAATCGGGGTGGTAGATACGCAGTATTTT.

Here the CDR3 DNA reads TGTGCCAGCAGCTCAGCGGGGGGCAATCAGCCCCAGCATTTT. Translated, it gives CASSSAGGNQPQHF. The chain combines TRBV5-4 with TRBJ1-5; maybe TRBD1 (5 bases). The CDR3 contains 14 residues. The V gene lost 3 bases and the J gene lost 2 bases, with 9 bases spanning the gap. CDR1 and CDR2 (germline): SGHNT, YYREEE (reference sequence). Full variable domain (remainder filled in from reference TRBV5-4 and TRBJ1-5): ETGVTQSPTHLIKTRGQQVTLRCSSQSGHNTVSWYQQALGQGPQFIFQYYREEENGRGNFPPRFSGLQFPNYSSELNVNALELDDSALYLCASSSAGGNQPQHFGDGTRLSIL.

The chain links TRBV5-1 to TRBJ2-7, with TRBD1 matching 8 bases. Germline values: CDR1 SGHRS, CDR2 YFSETQ. V lost 4 bases to trimming and J lost 2 bases; unmatched junction nucleotides: 5. CDR3 size: 14 residues. The CDR3 region has the DNA TGCGCCAGCAGCACCGGGACAGGACCCTACGAGCAGTACTTC. Translating it yields CASSTGTGPYEQYF.

The gene calls are TRBV10-3 and TRBJ1-4; possibly TRBD1 for D (6 bases). Germline CDR1 ENHRY, CDR2 SYGVKD. There are 15 residues in the CDR3. V gave up 4 bases and J gave up 4 bases, with 13 bases separating them. The CDR3 DNA follows: TGTGCCATCAGTGCGAAACAGGGTTTTAATGAAAAACTGTTTTTT. Amino acid sequence: CAISAKQGFNEKLFF.

The sample holds a few counts of this clone. The rearrangement uses TRBV6-1 and TRBJ1-5; D ambiguous. This CDR3 region has 16 residues. Germline V gene lookup returns CDR1 MNHNS and CDR2 SASEGT. The V end was cut by 2 bases, the J end by 2 bases, with 13 bases between. CDR3 sequence (DNA): TGTGCCAGCAGTGAAATAAGGAGAGTCGGCAATCAGCCCCAGCATTTT. This sequence encodes CASSEIRRVGNQPQHF.

The chain couples TRBV4-2 to TRBJ2-4, with D possibly matching TRBD1 (6 bases). Between the trimmed V and J ends, which lost 1 base and 2 bases, there was a span of 12 bases. This CDR3 has 16 amino acids. CDR1 and CDR2 (germline): LGHNA, YNFKEQ. For the CDR3, the DNA is TGTGCCAGCAGCCAAGTTTTTACAGGGTCCAAAAACATTCAGTACTTC. This sequence encodes CASSQVFTGSKNIQYF.

The V gene is TRBV7-6, the J gene TRBJ2-1; 9 bases match TRBD1. V trimming: 5 bases; J trimming: 5 bases; junction bases outside the gene matches: 10. Germline CDR1 reads SGHVS; CDR2 reads FNYEAQ. The CDR3 spans 16 residues. In nucleotides, the CDR3 is TGTGCCAGCAGCCTTCGAGGGGGACAGGGCCACAATGAGCAGTTCTTC. Translation: CASSLRGGQGHNEQFF.

This clone has a single count. The chain combines TRBV4-2 with TRBJ2-6; 8 bases match TRBD1. The V segment lost 0 bases and the J segment 4 bases; nucleotides outside the gene matches: 5. This CDR3 has 17 amino acids. CDR1 LGHNA and CDR2 YNFKEQ come from the germline V gene. This CDR3 reads CASSQEGQVYGANVLTF. As DNA, the CDR3 is TGTGCCAGCAGCCAAGAGGGACAGGTCTACGGGGCCAACGTCCTGACTTTC.

This clone was seen a few times. This chain uses TRBV5-1 with TRBJ2-1; TRBD2 aligns across 9 bases. Germline loops: CDR1 SGHRS, CDR2 YFSETQ. V lost 6 bases, J lost 4 bases, and 5 bases stayed unmatched. This CDR3 contains 14 residues. The CDR3 loop reads CASKREVLYNEQFF. CDR3 DNA sequence: TGCGCCAGCAAGCGGGAGGTGCTATACAATGAGCAGTTCTTC.

This clone was detected once. The CDR3 loop reads CASRDPRAAYGYTF. DNA of the CDR3: TGCGCCAGCAGAGACCCTAGAGCCGCCTATGGCTACACCTTC. This chain uses TRBV5-1 with TRBJ1-2, with no clear D. In germline, CDR1 is SGHRS, CDR2 YFSETQ. This CDR3 spans 14 amino acids. The germline V and J ends were trimmed by 5 bases and 4 bases, with 15 bases remaining between them.

On this clone: The sample carries other DNA sequences with the same CDR3. The CDR3, as DNA: TGTGCCAGCAGTTACGGGACAGGAACCTACGAGCAGTACTTC. Translating gives CASSYGTGTYEQYF. The rearrangement links TRBV6-5 to TRBJ2-7, with 8 bases aligning to TRBD1. The length of the CDR3 is 14 residues. V lost 2 bases to trimming and J lost 2 bases; unmatched junction nucleotides: 2. Germline loops: CDR1 MNHEY, CDR2 SVGAGI.

The chain carries TRBV15 and TRBJ1-4, with TRBD1 matching over 7 bases. J was trimmed by 7 bases and V by 3 bases; bases with no gene match: 11. This CDR3 is 16 amino acids long. Germline CDR1 LNHNV, CDR2 YYDKDF (reference sequence). DNA of the CDR3: TGTGCCACCAGCAGGAAAACAGGGGCCGGTGCTGAAAAACTGTTTTTT. Its protein product is CATSRKTGAGAEKLFF.

This chain connects TRBV6-5 to TRBJ2-7; the D is unclear. Trimming left V 1 base short and J 2 bases short, with 6 bases between. This CDR3 region has 13 residues. Germline V CDR1 and CDR2: MNHEY, SVGAGI. This CDR3 reads CASSYYQTYEQYF. The CDR3, as DNA: TGTGCCAGCAGTTACTACCAGACCTACGAGCAGTACTTC.

The chain combines TRBV27 with TRBJ2-7; 15 bases map to TRBD2. V lost 3 bases and J lost 4; bases outside the gene matches: 7. Germline V lookup: CDR1 MNHEY, CDR2 SMNVEV (reference sequence). The CDR3 extends over 17 amino acids. CDR3 residues: CASSFARTSGRGYEQYF. CDR3 sequence (DNA): TGTGCCAGCAGTTTCGCCAGGACTAGCGGGAGGGGGTACGAGCAGTACTTC.